These T cell receptor beta chains were read from a single sample in a study of T cell changes during pregnancy in multiple sclerosis. Using immunoSEQ multiplex PCR, the repertoire was profiled, and TCRdb retains in-frame clones only, with some absent. The data hold 45,000 to 65,000 clones, with approximately 90% observed a single time. This specimen was peripheral blood, taken after pregnancy. The receptors were sampled from a female donor in good health, enrolled as a control in a pregnancy study. Each CDR3 is given with its conserved first and last residue.

TRBV28	CASREQGAGYTF
TRBV15	CATSRAGEGEKLFF
TRBV18	CASSPPDRAYNQPQHF
TRBV9	CASSSGKGRETQYF
TRBV19	CASSMGQGSTEAFF
TRBV15	CATSRVAGSSNQPQHF
TRBV7-9	CASRHPGQNTEAFF
TRBV5-8	CASIDPGTVSQPQHF
TRBV18	CASSLDRGISGNTIYF
TRBV5-6	CASSGWTSSGNTIYF
TRBV10-2	CASSEAGINYGYTF
TRBV28	CATRGQGTRDSNQPQHF
TRBV2	CAGQGAGEKLFF
TRBV6-5	CASSWGQSTDTQYF
TRBV7-8	CASSLGVGHTYEQYF
TRBV7-3	CASSPLGNYGYTF
TRBV11-2	CASSLWGTLTGELFF
TRBV7-2	CASSSRQGNYGYTF
TRBV10-3	CAISVGQGRDYGYTF
TRBV14	CASSQEKGSGAPGDEQFF
TRBV7-9	CASSPPGTGGTDTQYF
TRBV7-6	CASSLRGGATEAFF
TRBV7-2	CASSLGRGEKLFF
TRBV2	CASSYDSYGYTF
TRBV6-5	CASGRDSSYEQYF
TRBV6-1	CASRGGTGGYEQYF
TRBV15	CATRGGTGGTGELFF
TRBV5-4	CASSFTGGDEQFF
TRBV5-1	CASSSPSLAGREQYF
TRBV19	CASTPGGFTGAGELFF
TRBV2	CASGRSYEQYF
TRBV6-5	CASGLSSYNEQFF
TRBV13	CASSRAPGGVYEQYF
TRBV7-9	CASSLEGGSTDTQYF
TRBV5-6	CASSGGTGIPQETQYF
TRBV19	CASSVQAGDTEAFF
TRBV5-1	CASSFDRGSGGYTF
TRBV5-1	CASSLGLAETGTDTQYF
TRBV12-5	CASGLVYSSGANVLTF
TRBV5-1	CASSVTSGIGIGELFF
TRBV9	CASSAQSTDTQYF
TRBV7-9	CASSSPGKRGTDTQYF
TRBV30	CAWQAGGISGYTF
TRBV25-1	CASSVDSRNSPLHF
TRBV5-1	CASSLGQFSMNTEAFF
TRBV6-5	CASSLAGGRETQYF
TRBV7-2	CASSLVGGRDTQYF
TRBV2	CASRETDMNTEAFF
TRBV18	CASSPRGYEQYF
TRBV4-2	CASSSYLGQGFEQYF
TRBV4-1	CASSQDQRSVYTQYF
TRBV9	CASSVEEGAALSTDTQYF
TRBV5-4	CASSLDRGTEAFF
TRBV5-5	CASSPQVPGGTSTDTQYF
TRBV19	CASSIWRADTGELFF